The 6 T cell receptor beta chains below all came from one sample that was sequenced in a study of CD8 T cells in Susac syndrome. After extraction with the RNeasy kit, roughly 0.45 to 1 ug of the RNA was reverse transcribed using random hexamers. From the immunoSEQ multiplex PCR reads, TCRdb called clonotypes with MiXCR, one entry per CDR3 protein. The sample has some 200,000 distinct CDR3 sequences, roughly 92% seen once. The sample comprised CD8+ T cells from PBMCs. The source of these receptors is a human donor with multiple sclerosis.

V gene TRBV11-2 combines with J gene TRBJ2-2; D is perhaps TRBD1 (5 bases). The length of the CDR3 is 15 residues. V lost 5 bases and J lost 4, with 14 bases in between. The germline V gene has CDR1 SGHAT and CDR2 FQNNGV. The CDR3 region is CASSLVQAVTGELFF. The CDR3 DNA sequence: TGTGCCAGCAGCCTTGTACAGGCGGTCACCGGGGAGCTGTTTTTT.

J is TRBJ1-1 and V is TRBV7-3, with D unresolved. The germline gives CDR1 SGHTA, CDR2 FQGTGA. CDR3 length: 17 amino acids. The germline V and J ends were trimmed by 3 bases and 1 base, with 18 bases remaining between them. The CDR3 sequence: CASSLGTGGFENTEAFF. The CDR3 region has the DNA TGTGCCAGCAGCTTGGGTACCGGAGGGTTTGAGAACACTGAAGCTTTCTTT.

V gene TRBV12-5 combines with J gene TRBJ2-1, with 13 bases lining up with TRBD2. The V segment lost 2 bases and the J segment 1 base; nucleotides outside the gene matches: 5. Germline V gene lookup returns CDR1 LGHNT and CDR2 FRNRAP. CDR3 size: 18 residues. CDR3 sequence reads: CASGLMGLAGWSYNEQFF. In DNA form, the CDR3 reads TGTGCTAGTGGTTTGATGGGACTAGCGGGGTGGTCCTACAATGAGCAGTTCTTC.

The rearrangement joins TRBV2 to TRBJ2-5; 8 bases are a match to TRBD2. Germline CDR1 is SNHLY and CDR2 is FYNNEI. The CDR3 sequence is 18 residues long. V was pared by 3 bases and J by 0 bases, with 12 bases of the junction left unmatched. The DNA of the CDR3 is TGTGCCAGCAGTGAGTGGTCGGCTAGCGGGTCGTACCAAGAGACCCAGTACTTC. Its translation is CASSEWSASGSYQETQYF. Complete variable domain (other parts from reference TRBV2 and TRBJ2-5): EPEVTQTPSHQVTQMGQEVILRCVPISNHLYFYWYRQILGQKVEFLVSFYNNEISEKSEIFDDQFSVERPDGSNFTLKIRSTKLEDSAMYFCASSEWSASGSYQETQYFGPGTRLLVL.

This clonotype was counted a few times. The V call is TRBV6-1, the J call TRBJ2-5; 12 nucleotides match TRBD2. This CDR3 has 15 residues. The trim removed 5 bases at V and 5 bases at J, leaving 6 bases unmatched. Per the germline V gene, CDR1 is MNHNS and CDR2 is SASEGT. The CDR3 nucleotides read TGTGCCAGCAGTCCTCTAGCGGGGGGGCAGGAGACCCAGTACTTC. Translated: CASSPLAGGQETQYF.

The V and J genes are TRBV3-1 and TRBJ2-1; D unclear. The CDR3 totals 12 residues. Per the germline V gene, CDR1 is LGHDT and CDR2 is YNNKEL (reference sequence). V was trimmed by 0 bases and J by 10 bases, leaving 7 bases between them. The DNA for the CDR3 is TGTGCCAGCAGCCAAGATCCCGAGGAGCAGTTCTTC. This codes for CASSQDPEEQFF.